This T cell receptor beta chain was recorded in a study of CD8 T cells in Susac syndrome. At the level of the study: Patients with Susac syndrome were therapy-naive, taking corticosteroids, with some also receiving intravenous immunoglobulin, or taking intravenous immunoglobulin alone at the time their blood was drawn.

Germline lookup yields CDR1 KGHSH and CDR2 LQKENI. CDR3 length: 15 residues. The V gene end was trimmed by 3 bases and the J gene end by 5 bases; junction bases not matched to a gene: 7. When the RNA was reverse transcribed, random hexamers were used with an input of roughly 0.45 to 1 ug. TCRdb itself ran the immunoSEQ multiplex PCR reads through MiXCR, one entry per CDR3 protein. The table shows 110,000 to 150,000 distinct CDR3 sequences, with approximately 95% occurring only once. This receptor was taken from a human donor with Susac syndrome. The genes are TRBV18 and TRBJ2-5; 9 bases are a match to TRBD1. The sequenced sample was CD4+ T cells from PBMCs. The CDR3 protein is CASSPPGQGSETQYF. The CDR3 bases are TGTGCCAGCTCACCTCCGGGACAGGGTTCGGAGACCCAGTACTTC.